Listed below are T cell receptor beta chains from one sample, sequenced in a study of shared clonotypes between healthy human individuals. The method was immunoSEQ multiplex PCR; TCRdb's version includes in-frame clones alone and lacks a portion of them. Found here are roughly 1,000,000 clones, roughly 74% of them singletons; the top ten hold 0.61%. The sample taken for sequencing was memory CD4+ T cells from PBMCs. These receptors were obtained from a young man in good health. Some clones in this sample may be carry-over from other donors' samples. CDR3s include the opening cysteine and the closing phenylalanine or tryptophan. A D gene is named only where the DNA matches it firmly. Rows may omit the clone size; those that give it use once, few, many or a size class.

V	J	size	D	CDR3	DNA
TRBV28	TRBJ2-3	-	-	CASSGVTDTQYF	TGTGCCAGTAGCGGAGTCACAGATACGCAGTATTTT
TRBV27	TRBJ1-2	-	-	CASSLIQGGPSSYGYTF	TGTGCCAGCAGCCTAATTCAGGGAGGTCCGTCATCTTATGGCTACACCTTC
TRBV27	TRBJ1-1	few	-	CASSTFWSGSEDTEAFF	TGTGCCAGCAGTACCTTCTGGTCGGGGTCGGAGGACACTGAAGCTTTCTTT
TRBV27	TRBJ2-1	-	TRBD1	CASSHGTVGNEQFF	TGTGCCAGCAGCCATGGGACAGTCGGGAATGAGCAGTTCTTC
TRBV7-6	TRBJ2-7	-	-	CASSLGPTGTGVYEQYF	TGTGCCAGCAGCCTTGGACCAACCGGGACGGGCGTCTACGAGCAGTACTTC
TRBV28	TRBJ2-2	-	TRBD2	CASSPAVEAGEILPLTGELFF	TGTGCCAGCAGCCCGGCCGTAGAGGCGGGAGAAATCCTGCCCTTAACCGGGGAGCTGTTTTTT
TRBV11-2	TRBJ2-5	-	-	CASSLLGGSSVETQYF	TGTGCCAGCAGCTTATTAGGAGGAAGTAGCGTCGAGACCCAGTACTTC
TRBV7-9	TRBJ1-5	-	TRBD1	CASSLTPEGQGHRVQPQHF	TGTGCCAGCAGCTTAACCCCAGAGGGACAGGGCCACCGTGTACAGCCCCAGCATTTT
TRBV6-5	TRBJ2-7	-	-	CASSYTSGGGDEQYF	TGTGCCAGCAGTTACACCTCCGGGGGCGGGGACGAGCAGTACTTC
TRBV2	TRBJ1-2	-	TRBD1	CASREQTGPATF	TGTGCCAGCAGGGAACAGACAGGGCCGGCCACCTTC
TRBV19	TRBJ1-5	many	-	CASRVGNQPQHF	TGTGCCAGCAGGGTTGGCAATCAGCCCCAGCATTTT
TRBV30	TRBJ2-7	-	-	CAWSKEPSSYEQYF	TGTGCCTGGAGCAAAGAACCAAGCTCCTACGAGCAGTACTTC
TRBV2	TRBJ2-4	few	TRBD1	CASQGQGNYKNIQYF	TGTGCCAGCCAGGGACAGGGCAACTATAAAAACATTCAGTACTTC
TRBV6-1	TRBJ1-5	few	-	CASSETGGGQPQHF	TGTGCCAGCAGTGAGACGGGGGGCGGTCAGCCCCAGCATTTT
TRBV5-1	TRBJ1-3	-	-	CASSLVQASGNTIYF	TGCGCCAGCAGCTTGGTACAGGCCTCTGGAAACACCATATATTTT
TRBV5-4	TRBJ2-7	-	-	CASSLAVEGVTEQYF	TGTGCCAGCAGCTTGGCCGTCGAGGGAGTGACCGAGCAGTACTTC
TRBV10-1	TRBJ2-2	-	TRBD2	CASGSGLAGAGELFF	TGCGCCAGTGGATCCGGACTAGCAGGGGCCGGGGAGCTGTTTTTT
TRBV4-1	TRBJ2-7	-	TRBD2	CASSQISGNFYEQYF	TGCGCCAGCAGCCAAATTAGCGGGAACTTCTACGAGCAGTACTTC
TRBV28	TRBJ1-1	-	-	CASSLQGAGTEAFF	TGTGCCAGCAGTTTGCAAGGGGCGGGCACTGAAGCTTTCTTT
TRBV27	TRBJ2-5	-	TRBD2	CASSSGRETQYF	TGTGCCAGCAGTTCCGGGAGGGAGACCCAGTACTTC
TRBV7-9	TRBJ2-7	few	-	CASSLGGTRSYEQYF	TGTGCCAGCAGCTTAGGAGGGACTCGTTCCTACGAGCAGTACTTC
TRBV10-3	TRBJ1-1	many	-	CAIRGSSPNTEAFF	TGTGCCATCAGGGGTTCCTCGCCCAACACTGAAGCTTTCTTT
TRBV2	TRBJ1-5	-	-	CASSEAPGRNNQPQHF	TGTGCCAGCAGTGAAGCCCCAGGGCGCAACAATCAGCCCCAGCATTTT
TRBV2	TRBJ2-1	many	-	CASISGTVYNEQFF	TGTGCCAGCATTAGCGGGACAGTCTACAATGAGCAGTTCTTC
TRBV25-1	TRBJ2-5	-	TRBD2	CASSDIGQGGETQYF	TGTGCCAGCAGTGACATAGGGCAGGGAGGGGAGACCCAGTACTTC
TRBV6-6	TRBJ1-3	-	-	CASSGGGPGGNTIYF	TGTGCCAGCAGCGGGGGGGGGCCCGGTGGAAACACCATATATTTT
TRBV5-1	TRBJ2-3	-	-	CASSGTGTDTQYF	TGCGCCAGCAGCGGGACGGGGACAGATACGCAGTATTTT
TRBV27	TRBJ2-2	-	TRBD1	CASSRRYRGDAGELFF	TGTGCCAGCTCCCGAAGGTACAGGGGAGATGCCGGGGAGCTGTTTTTT
TRBV6-5	TRBJ2-1	-	-	CATRVDNYNEQFF	TGTGCCACCCGGGTCGATAACTACAATGAGCAGTTCTTC
TRBV7-9	TRBJ1-6	-	-	CASRNRNRNSPLHF	TGTGCCAGCAGGAACAGGAACCGTAATTCACCCCTCCACTTT
TRBV7-6	TRBJ2-7	-	TRBD1	CASSGPGQGFNEQYF	TGTGCCAGCAGTGGCCCCGGACAGGGCTTTAACGAGCAGTACTTC
TRBV5-1	TRBJ2-7	once	TRBD2	CASSRRLAETYSYEQYF	TGCGCCAGCAGCCGAAGACTAGCGGAGACTTACTCCTACGAGCAGTACTTC
TRBV7-9	TRBJ2-5	-	TRBD2	CASSSLAGPQETQYF	TGTGCCAGCAGCTCCCTAGCGGGCCCCCAAGAGACCCAGTACTTC
TRBV6-6	TRBJ2-7	-	TRBD2	CASSPLAGEIYEQYF	TGTGCCAGCAGCCCCTTAGCGGGAGAAATCTACGAGCAGTACTTC
TRBV30	TRBJ2-7	many	-	CAWRGDKTYEQYF	TGTGCCTGGAGAGGGGACAAGACCTACGAGCAGTACTTC
TRBV15	TRBJ2-5	-	-	CATSPHGETQYF	TGTGCCACCAGCCCCCACGGGGAGACCCAGTACTTC
TRBV30	TRBJ2-3	-	-	CAWSVRGGYADTQYF	TGTGCCTGGAGTGTACGAGGGGGATATGCGGATACGCAGTATTTT
TRBV9	TRBJ2-7	-	-	CASSPLQNSYEQYF	TGTGCCAGCAGCCCCTTACAAAACTCCTACGAGCAGTACTTC
TRBV18	TRBJ2-1	-	-	CASSPRQGGGEEQFF	TGTGCCAGCTCACCAAGGCAGGGAGGCGGGGAGGAGCAGTTCTTC
TRBV28	TRBJ2-7	-	-	CASSLAGVIYEQYF	TGTGCCAGCAGTTTGGCAGGGGTCATCTACGAGCAGTACTTC
TRBV29-1	TRBJ2-2	-	-	CSVETGLETGELFF	TGCAGCGTCGAAACGGGACTGGAGACCGGGGAGCTGTTTTTT
TRBV5-1	TRBJ2-1	-	-	CASSLGGPGTGDSYNEQFF	TGCGCCAGCAGCTTGGGGGGTCCCGGGACTGGGGACTCCTACAATGAGCAGTTCTTC
TRBV28	TRBJ1-5	-	-	CASRTLSGQPQHF	TGTGCCAGCCGGACACTCTCGGGTCAGCCCCAGCATTTT
TRBV6-5	TRBJ2-7	-	TRBD2	CASSYSGGGSYEQYF	TGTGCCAGCAGTTACTCGGGCGGGGGTTCCTACGAGCAGTACTTC
TRBV5-4	TRBJ2-7	-	TRBD2	CASSRGTSGSYEQYF	TGTGCCAGCAGCCGCGGGACTAGCGGGTCCTACGAGCAGTACTTC
TRBV29-1	TRBJ2-2	once	-	CSVQLGPSGELFF	TGCAGCGTCCAGCTCGGTCCCTCAGGGGAGCTGTTTTTT
TRBV6-1	TRBJ1-1	-	-	CASSPTLPERVAFF	TGTGCCAGCAGCCCGACACTTCCTGAGCGGGTTGCTTTCTTT
TRBV4-1	TRBJ1-2	-	-	CASSYSSDADGYTF	TGCGCCAGCAGTTACAGTAGCGACGCCGATGGCTACACCTTC
TRBV19	TRBJ2-5	-	-	CASSIAGRETQYF	TGTGCCAGTAGTATAGCAGGGAGGGAGACCCAGTACTTC